This is a list of T cell receptor beta chains from one sample in a study of response to subunit inactivated influenza vaccine. TCRdb ran MiXCR on the RT-PCR reads and lists one entry per CDR3 protein. The sample lists 650,000 to 800,000 distinct CDR3 sequences, around 13% occurring once. Specimen: PBMCs from blood, collected around two weeks before vaccination. The receptors were sampled from a man aged 50-59 years who received an inactivated influenza vaccine. Each CDR3 is given with its conserved first and last residue. The D gene is left open where the match is weak. Clone size is stated in some rows and not others, as once, few, many or a class when expanded.

clone size | J gene | D gene | V gene | CDR3 protein | CDR3 DNA
NA | TRBJ2-6 | NA | TRBV29-1 | CSVGTGSGANVLTF | TGCAGCGTTGGGACGGGCTCTGGGGCCAACGTCCTGACTTTC
NA | TRBJ1-2 | NA | TRBV12-3/TRBV12-4 | CASSFARSGVDYGYTF | TGTGCCAGCAGTTTTGCTCGGTCAGGCGTGGACTATGGCTACACCTTC
NA | TRBJ2-1 | NA | TRBV19 | CASRGRPLYNEQFF | TGTGCCAGCCGGGGTCGTCCTCTCTACAATGAGCAGTTCTTC
many | TRBJ2-1 | NA | TRBV19 | CASTPPGLAGRNEQFF | TGTGCCAGTACTCCCCCGGGTCTAGCAGGTCGTAATGAGCAGTTCTTC
NA | TRBJ2-3 | NA | TRBV28 | CASSLPGIDTQYF | TGTGCCAGCAGTTTACCGGGGATAGATACGCAGTATTTT
NA | TRBJ2-1 | TRBD2 | TRBV6-1 | CASTRGGDYNEQFF | TGTGCCAGCACGCGGGGGGGGGACTACAATGAGCAGTTCTTC
few | TRBJ1-1 | TRBD1 | TRBV27 | CASSVDRGSTEAFF | TGTGCCAGCAGTGTTGACAGGGGGAGCACTGAAGCTTTCTTT
few | TRBJ2-7 | NA | TRBV7-2 | CASSLAHSKPYEQYF | TGTGCCAGCAGCTTAGCGCACAGTAAACCCTACGAGCAGTACTTC
NA | TRBJ2-3 | TRBD2 | TRBV6-4 | CASSAKRLAGAPTDTQYF | TGTGCCAGCAGTGCCAAACGACTAGCGGGGGCCCCCACAGATACGCAGTATTTT
few | TRBJ2-5 | TRBD2 | TRBV29-1 | CSARRAGGTETQYF | TGCAGCGCCCGCAGGGCGGGGGGGACAGAGACCCAGTACTTC
NA | TRBJ1-2 | NA | TRBV7-9 | CASSRGGWDNHYGYTF | TGTGCCAGCAGCCGGGGGGGTTGGGACAACCACTATGGCTACACCTTC
NA | TRBJ1-3 | NA | TRBV12-3/TRBV12-4 | CASTDKNTIYF | TGTGCCAGCACCGACAAAAACACCATATATTTT
NA | TRBJ1-2 | NA | TRBV7-2 | CASSLVVGGIYGYTF | TGTGCCAGCAGCTTAGTGGTAGGCGGAATCTATGGCTACACCTTC
NA | TRBJ1-1 | NA | TRBV28 | CASSRYRENTEAFF | TGTGCCAGCAGCCGCTACAGGGAGAACACTGAAGCTTTCTTT
few | TRBJ1-2 | TRBD1 | TRBV4-2 | CASSHLTRDSHNNYGYTF | TGTGCCAGCAGCCATCTGACCAGGGACAGCCACAACAACTATGGCTACACCTTC
NA | TRBJ2-1 | NA | TRBV20-1 | CSATSRSSYNEQFF | TGCAGTGCTACTAGCCGAAGCTCCTACAATGAGCAGTTCTTC
few | TRBJ2-7 | NA | TRBV6-1 | CASSLAGTALGEQYF | TGTGCCAGCAGCCTAGCCGGGACCGCGCTCGGCGAGCAGTACTTC
few | TRBJ2-3 | NA | TRBV7-2 | CASSTYTDTQYF | TGTGCCAGCAGTACCTACACAGATACGCAGTATTTT
NA | TRBJ2-1 | TRBD2 | TRBV4-3 | CASSQDRLASGEQFF | TGCGCCAGCAGCCAAGACAGACTAGCTTCGGGTGAGCAGTTCTTC
NA | TRBJ2-5 | NA | TRBV19 | CASSIGQAETQYF | TGTGCCAGTAGTATAGGGCAGGCAGAGACCCAGTACTTC
few | TRBJ1-2 | NA | TRBV20-1 | CSARSDRVLRGYTF | TGCAGTGCTAGATCGGACCGGGTCCTAAGGGGCTACACCTTC
NA | TRBJ1-1 | NA | TRBV3-1 | CASSQKLIRGEAFF | TGTGCCAGCAGCCAAAAATTAATACGGGGTGAAGCTTTCTTT
few | TRBJ2-7 | TRBD1 | TRBV20-1 | CSARKTGAGDEQYF | TGCAGTGCTAGAAAGACAGGGGCGGGCGACGAGCAGTACTTC
few | TRBJ2-7 | TRBD2 | TRBV5-1 | CASSLDSGLARYEQYF | TGCGCCAGCAGCTTGGATTCCGGACTAGCGAGGTACGAGCAGTACTTC
NA | TRBJ1-6 | TRBD1 | TRBV20-1 | CSAEGDRDNSPLHF | TGCAGTGCCGAGGGGGACAGGGACAATTCACCCCTCCACTTT
few | TRBJ2-7 | NA | TRBV28 | CASSLWAGEKQYF | TGTGCCAGCAGTTTATGGGCAGGGGAGAAGCAGTACTTC
NA | TRBJ2-7 | NA | TRBV29-1 | CSVLNRGSYEQYF | TGCAGCGTGTTAAACCGGGGCTCCTACGAGCAGTACTTC
few | TRBJ2-2 | TRBD2 | TRBV7-3 | CASSLIGSSGANTGELFF | TGTGCCAGCAGCTTAATTGGGTCTAGCGGAGCGAACACCGGGGAGCTGTTTTTT
few | TRBJ1-2 | NA | TRBV7-9 | CASSRETGTFGYTF | TGTGCCAGCAGCCGAGAGACAGGAACGTTTGGCTACACCTTC
few | TRBJ2-3 | TRBD2 | TRBV6-5 | CASRYQLGLGTDTQYF | TGTGCCAGCAGGTACCAGTTGGGACTAGGAACAGATACGCAGTATTTT
NA | TRBJ1-1 | NA | TRBV18 | CASSPSVNRDTEAFF | TGTGCCAGCTCACCCTCGGTAAACAGGGACACTGAAGCTTTCTTT
many | TRBJ1-5 | NA | TRBV29-1 | CSVRDSNQPQHF | TGCAGCGTGAGGGATAGCAATCAGCCCCAGCATTTT
few | TRBJ1-4 | NA | TRBV7-2 | CASSIGGGEKLFF | TGTGCCAGCAGTATCGGGGGAGGGGAAAAACTGTTTTTT
NA | TRBJ1-5 | TRBD1 | TRBV2 | CASSRVTGRQPQHF | TGTGCCAGCAGTCGGGTGACAGGGCGTCAGCCCCAGCATTTT
NA | TRBJ2-3 | TRBD2 | TRBV10-1 | CASSGTSVTDTQYF | TGCGCCAGCAGTGGCACTAGCGTTACAGATACGCAGTATTTT
many | TRBJ1-1 | NA | TRBV12-3/TRBV12-4 | CASSLSGTEAFF | TGTGCCAGCAGTTTAAGCGGAACTGAAGCTTTCTTT
NA | TRBJ1-6 | TRBD1 | TRBV7-9 | CASSLRQGESPLHF | TGTGCCAGCAGCTTGCGGCAGGGGGAATCACCCCTCCACTTT
NA | TRBJ2-1 | NA | TRBV5-1 | CASSLIVSGNEQFF | TGCGCCAGCAGCTTGATTGTGTCCGGGAATGAGCAGTTCTTC
NA | TRBJ2-5 | TRBD2 | TRBV28 | CASSVRGGEETQYF | TGTGCCAGCAGTGTCCGGGGAGGGGAAGAGACCCAGTACTTC
NA | TRBJ2-4 | NA | TRBV6-2/TRBV6-3 | CASSYVYGRLAKNIQYF | TGTGCCAGCAGTTACGTCTATGGGAGACTAGCCAAAAACATTCAGTACTTC
many | TRBJ2-2 | NA | TRBV12-3/TRBV12-4 | CASSLQGGTGELFF | TGCGCCAGCAGCTTACAGGGAGGGACCGGGGAGCTGTTTTTT
few | TRBJ2-3 | NA | TRBV10-3 | CAISETGRLSTDTQYF | TGTGCCATCAGTGAGACGGGACGGTTAAGCACAGATACGCAGTATTTT
NA | TRBJ2-3 | NA | TRBV5-5 | CASSLTVGVPGDTQYF | TGTGCCAGCAGCTTGACGGTTGGGGTTCCCGGGGATACGCAGTATTTT
NA | TRBJ2-7 | NA | TRBV7-6 | CASSLTESGEQYF | TGTGCCAGCAGCCTTACAGAGTCGGGCGAGCAGTACTTC
few | TRBJ1-1 | NA | TRBV18 | CASSTRQDPSGPEAFF | TGTGCCAGCTCAACCCGACAGGACCCCTCGGGTCCTGAAGCTTTCTTT
NA | TRBJ2-7 | TRBD1 | TRBV20-1 | CSARRQGNTYEQYF | TGCAGTGCTAGGCGACAGGGCAACACCTACGAGCAGTACTTC
few | TRBJ2-1 | NA | TRBV20-1 | CSASLFVRGVNEQFF | TGCAGTGCTAGCCTATTCGTGAGGGGGGTCAATGAGCAGTTCTTC
NA | TRBJ2-1 | TRBD1 | TRBV25-1 | CASSALGTGGRNEQFF | TGTGCCAGCAGTGCCCTAGGGACAGGGGGCCGCAATGAGCAGTTCTTC
few | TRBJ2-1 | TRBD1 | TRBV20-1 | CSATTGTGGNEQFF | TGCAGTGCAACGACCGGGACAGGGGGCAATGAGCAGTTCTTC
NA | TRBJ2-5 | TRBD1 | TRBV28 | CASGPTGSQETQYF | TGTGCCAGCGGACCGACAGGGAGCCAAGAGACCCAGTACTTC
few | TRBJ2-1 | TRBD2 | TRBV20-1 | CSARVGGGGRARNEQFF | TGCAGTGCTAGAGTAGGGGGAGGCGGGAGGGCCAGGAATGAGCAGTTCTTC
many | TRBJ2-3 | TRBD1 | TRBV10-3 | CAISGTANTQYF | TGTGCCATCAGCGGGACAGCCAATACGCAGTATTTT
few | TRBJ1-2 | NA | TRBV6-1 | CASSEGLGRNYGYTF | TGTGCCAGCAGTGAAGGGTTAGGACGCAACTATGGCTACACCTTC
many | TRBJ1-6 | NA | TRBV7-2 | CASSLNSPLHF | TGTGCCAGCAGCCTAAATTCACCCCTCCACTTT
NA | TRBJ1-1 | NA | TRBV5-1 | CASRRGASGNTEAFF | TGCGCCAGCAGGCGGGGGGCCTCAGGGAACACTGAAGCTTTCTTT
NA | TRBJ2-7 | NA | TRBV5-5 | CASSLAVGSTYEQYF | TGTGCCAGCAGCTTGGCCGTCGGGAGTACCTACGAGCAGTACTTC
NA | TRBJ2-1 | TRBD1 | TRBV12-3/TRBV12-4 | CASSFSGQDYNEQFF | TGTGCCAGCAGTTTTTCAGGACAGGACTACAATGAGCAGTTCTTC
many | TRBJ1-1 | NA | TRBV18 | CASSQDRLNTEAFF | TGTGCCAGCAGCCAGGACAGATTGAACACTGAAGCTTTCTTT
few | TRBJ2-7 | TRBD2 | TRBV20-1 | CSATLGEGAYEQYF | TGCAGTGCTACCCTTGGGGAGGGAGCCTACGAGCAGTACTTC